Below are 9 T cell receptor beta chains sequenced from a single sample in a study of cytomegalovirus exposure and HLA in healthy donors. Use of 60 Vbeta and 13 Jbeta primers characterized the PCR. Only in-frame clones appear in the TCRdb table, and some are missing; sequencing was by immunoSEQ multiplex PCR. The sample gives approximately 100,000 clones, 79% of which show up once; about 4% is in the top ten. The sample taken for sequencing was PBMCs. Source of these receptors: a female donor in good health and CMV-seropositive.

Notes on this clone: A junction end diverges from the germline sequence, so it may reflect a read error. The chain couples TRBV7-9 to TRBJ1-1; unclear D gene. The CDR3 extends over 13 amino acids. CDR1 and CDR2 (germline): SEHNR, FQNEAQ (reference sequence). The CDR3 sequence is CSSSLSQNTEAFF. The CDR3 coding sequence is TGTTCCAGCAGCTTAAGCCAGAACACTGAAGCTTTCTTT. Together with reference TRBV7-9 and TRBJ1-1, the CDR3 gives the full variable domain: DTGVSQNPRHKITKRGQNVTFRCDPISEHNRLYWYRQTLGQGPEFLTYFQNEAQLEKSRLLSDRFSAERPKGSFSTLEIQRTEQGDSAMYLCSSSLSQNTEAFFGQGTRLTVV.

The chain recombines TRBV5-1 with TRBJ1-2; no definite D call. Germline CDR1 is SGHRS and CDR2 is YFSETQ. V shed 0 bases and J shed 4 bases, with 4 bases lying between them. The CDR3 length is 12 residues. CDR3 residues: CASSLDSYGYTF. The CDR3 nucleotides read TGCGCCAGCAGCTTGGACAGCTATGGCTACACCTTC.

The rearrangement links TRBV7-2 to TRBJ2-7, with D possibly matching TRBD1 (5 bases). The CDR3 totals 15 residues. V was cut by 0 bases and J by 6 bases, with 15 bases left in between. CDR1 and CDR2 (germline): SGHTA, FQGNSA. CDR3 in amino acids: CASSLASQGGPEQYF. The CDR3 region has the DNA TGTGCCAGCAGCTTAGCTAGTCAGGGTGGTCCCGAGCAGTACTTC.

The CDR3 DNA reads as TGTGCCAGCAGTTACGACTTGGGACAGCTTTATGGCTACACCTTC. Encoded protein: CASSYDLGQLYGYTF. The rearrangement links TRBV6-6 to TRBJ1-2; 7 positions match TRBD1. This CDR3 has 15 residues. In germline, CDR1 is MNHNY, CDR2 SVGAGI (reference sequence). V lost 2 bases to trimming and J lost 5 bases; unmatched junction nucleotides: 8.

A few counts support this clone. This chain links TRBV5-6 with TRBJ2-5; 10 nucleotides match TRBD2. The CDR3 spans 15 residues. The V segment lost 0 bases and the J segment 7 bases; nucleotides outside the gene matches: 6. Germline V gene sequence: CDR1 SGHDT, CDR2 YYEEEE. Here the CDR3 DNA reads TGTGCCAGCAGCTTGGGGCTAGCGGGGGCTTGGACCCAGTACTTC. It is translated as CASSLGLAGAWTQYF.

The chain links TRBV6-6 to TRBJ1-2; D unclear. Trimming left V 5 bases short and J 0 bases short, with 10 bases between. Germline CDR1 and CDR2: MNHNY and SVGAGI (reference sequence). This CDR3 comprises 14 residues. The CDR3 coding sequence is TGTGCCAGCAGTCCCGGAGGCGCTAACTATGGCTACACCTTC. Protein: CASSPGGANYGYTF.

The chain couples TRBV5-1 to TRBJ1-1; a weak D match, TRBD1 (5 bases). Germline CDR1 SGHRS, CDR2 YFSETQ. V lost 2 bases, J lost 1 base, and 15 bases lay in between. The CDR3 runs 16 residues. DNA for the CDR3: TGCGCCAGCAGCTTCGACCCCCAGGGTGCGAACACTGAAGCTTTCTTT. Its protein product is CASSFDPQGANTEAFF.

This chain uses TRBV7-9 with TRBJ2-3; perhaps TRBD1 as D (7 bases). V was pared by 2 bases and J by 5 bases, with 11 bases between. The CDR3 consists of 14 residues. CDR1 and CDR2 from the germline V gene are SEHNR and FQNEAQ (reference sequence). The DNA of the CDR3 is TGTGCCAGCAGCTTACAGGGGGGTCTAGATACGCAGTATTTT. It is translated as CASSLQGGLDTQYF.

The rearrangement joins TRBV27 to TRBJ1-2, with 9 positions matching TRBD1. V lost 5 bases, J lost 3 bases, and 10 bases stayed unmatched. This CDR3 has 16 residues. Germline V gives CDR1 MNHEY, CDR2 SMNVEV (reference sequence). The chain's CDR3 is CASSPLGQGHDYGYTF. DNA for the CDR3: TGTGCCAGCAGTCCTTTGGGACAGGGCCACGACTATGGCTACACCTTC.